A selection of T cell receptor beta chains follows, all from one sample in a study of blood T cells in healthy people across ages. Each CDR3 protein gets one entry after TCRdb re-called the 5' RACE reads with MiXCR. The data hold hundreds of thousands of distinct CDR3 sequences, with about half observed a single time. The sequenced sample was blood. These receptor sequences come from a woman aged 60-75 years in good health. Both conserved end residues are part of each CDR3. D genes are given only for firm matches. Size is stated for part of the rows, as once, few or many counts, or as a class when the clone is expanded.

d_call j_call v_call clone_size cdr3_nt cdr3_aa
TRBD2 TRBJ2-1 TRBV7-9 few TGTGCCAGCAGCCGGGGCGGGAGCTTGGATGAGCAGTTCTTC CASSRGGSLDEQFF
TRBD2 TRBJ2-3 TRBV19 - TGTGCCAGTAGTATAGGTGGCGCCGCGGGAGCTCTCACAGATACGCAGTATTTT CASSIGGAAGALTDTQYF
- TRBJ1-2 TRBV20-1 - TGCAGTGCTAAAGACCGACCAGGATCTTCTGGCTACACCTTC CSAKDRPGSSGYTF
- TRBJ1-2 TRBV3-1 - TGTGCCAGCAGCCCTGAAGGACCTTATGGCTACACCTTC CASSPEGPYGYTF
TRBD1 TRBJ2-3 TRBV5-6 - TGTGCCAGCAGTTCGGACAGGGGAGGTTCCAGGACAGATACGCAGTATTTT CASSSDRGGSRTDTQYF
TRBD2 TRBJ2-3 TRBV12-3/TRBV12-4 - TGTGCCAGCAGTGTCGGGGGGAGAGCAGATACGCAATATTTT CASSVGGRADTQYF
- TRBJ2-1 TRBV9 - TGTGCCAGCAGCGTAGGGGTAGAAGCCTACAATGAGCAGTTCTTC CASSVGVEAYNEQFF
TRBD1 TRBJ1-5 TRBV4-1 many TGCGCCAGCAGCCCAGGGACAGTTCAGCCCCAGCATTTT CASSPGTVQPQHF
TRBD1 TRBJ2-4 TRBV5-6 few TGTGCCAGCAGCTCCATGGGACAGGGGGGACCTGCACAGGACATTCAGTACTTC CASSSMGQGGPAQDIQYF
- TRBJ2-7 TRBV11-1 - TGTGCCAGCAGCTTACAAGGACAGCCTCCATACGAGCAGTACTTC CASSLQGQPPYEQYF
TRBD2 TRBJ2-7 TRBV7-8 few TGTGCCAGCAGCTTAGGAGCGGGAGCGGGCGAGCAGTACTTC CASSLGAGAGEQYF
- TRBJ1-1 TRBV29-1 - TGCAGCGTTAAAACTAGAGGTGGAGGTTGGACTGAAGCTTTCTTT CSVKTRGGGWTEAFF
- TRBJ2-1 TRBV27 many TGTGCCAGCACCCCAGACGGGTCCCGCGTCAATGAGCAGTTCTTC CASTPDGSRVNEQFF
- TRBJ2-1 TRBV27 - TGTGCCAGCTTCGCGGGGAGCTCCTACAATGAGCAGTTCTTC CASFAGSSYNEQFF
TRBD1 TRBJ2-3 TRBV11-2 - TGTGCCAGCAGCGTGACAGGGGGCCCAGGCTTGGCAGATACGCAGTATTTT CASSVTGGPGLADTQYF
TRBD2 TRBJ2-5 TRBV2 - TGTGCCAGCAGTGAAGATAGCGGGAGGTTAAAGACCCAGTACTTC CASSEDSGRLKTQYF